These 22 T cell receptor beta chains originate from one sample sequenced in a study of T cells after yellow fever vaccination. TCRdb re-derived calls from the 5' RACE reads in MiXCR, one entry per CDR3 protein. The sample contains over 110,000 distinct CDR3 sequences, 7% to 9% of which appear only once. The source material was CD4+ T cells sorted from PBMCs, sampled 5 days after the yellow fever booster vaccination. These receptors originate from a man aged 25 to 40 who received the YFV17D yellow fever vaccine.

This clonotype was recorded many times. The V gene is TRBV7-9, the J gene TRBJ2-4; D could derive from TRBD1 or TRBD2 (5 bases each). CDR3 length: 13 residues. Germline CDR1 is SEHNR and CDR2 is FQNEAQ (reference sequence). V was pared by 6 bases and J by 8 bases, with 14 bases between. CDR3 protein: CASSQPGPDIQYF. The CDR3 DNA sequence: TGTGCCAGCAGTCAACCGGGACCCGACATTCAGTACTTC.

This clonotype has at least ten counts. The rearrangement joins TRBV20-1 to TRBJ2-5; D perhaps matches TRBD1 (8 bases). From germline, CDR1 is DFQATT and CDR2 SNEGSKA (reference sequence). CDR3 length equals 14 residues. V was trimmed by 4 bases and J by 4 bases, leaving 16 bases between them. The CDR3 loop reads CSAIPTGGGETQYF. The DNA of the CDR3 is TGCAGTGCTATACCCACAGGGGGGGGAGAGACCCAGTACTTC.

This clonotype has at least ten counts. The genes are TRBV20-1 and TRBJ2-3; 9 nucleotides match TRBD2. This CDR3 contains 14 residues. Germline lookup yields CDR1 DFQATT and CDR2 SNEGSKA (reference sequence). Here the CDR3 reads CSLNSGRETDTQYF. The DNA of the CDR3 is TGCAGCCTCAATAGCGGGAGAGAAACAGATACGCAGTATTTT.

In its sample, this clonotype was seen a few times. The V gene is TRBV12-3 or TRBV12-4, the J gene TRBJ1-5; a weak D match, TRBD1 (6 bases). The CDR3 has 14 residues. The ends were cut back, 6 bases at V and 0 bases at J, with 9 bases in the middle. This CDR3 is CASSGQTSNQPQHF. The CDR3 DNA follows: TGTGCCAGCAGCGGACAGACTAGCAATCAGCCCCAGCATTTT.

The DNA for the CDR3 is TGTGCCAGCAGTTCGACCAGGGGTAACTTCGAAAAACTGTTTTTT. Protein sequence: CASSSTRGNFEKLFF. The rearrangement joins TRBV11-2 to TRBJ1-4; D might be TRBD1 (6 bases). From germline, CDR1 is SGHAT and CDR2 FQNNGV. Between the trimmed V and J ends, which lost 6 bases and 8 bases, there was a span of 19 bases. This CDR3 has 15 residues.

Of note for this clonotype: A much larger clone is a single base away; this may be a read error. The V gene is TRBV11-2, the J gene TRBJ2-7; the D gene could be TRBD1 or TRBD2 (5 bases each). With 5 bases removed from V and 2 bases from J, the gap between germline ends came to 10 bases. This CDR3 has 13 residues. CDR1 is SGHAT, CDR2 FQNNGV, per germline. The CDR3 loop reads CASSRDVPYEQYF. The CDR3 nucleotides read TGTGCCAGCAGCCGGGACGTCCCCTACGAGCAGTACTTC.

Details on this clonotype: With a much larger clone just one base away, this may be a read error. This chain links TRBV2 with TRBJ2-3, with a weak D call TRBD1 (5 bases). The V end was cut by 4 bases, the J end by 3 bases, with 11 bases between. Germline loops: CDR1 SNHLY, CDR2 FYNNEI. The CDR3 contains 14 residues. The CDR3 protein is CASSVIRGTDTQYF. The CDR3 DNA reads TGTGCCAGCAGTGTTATAAGGGGAACAGATACGCAGTATTTT.

This clonotype came up many times. This chain connects TRBV24-1 to TRBJ2-1, with 11 bases matching TRBD2. This CDR3 region has 17 residues. The germline V gene encodes CDR1 KGHDR and CDR2 SFDVKD. V dropped 3 bases and J dropped 1; count of bases not matched to a gene: 4. The CDR3 reads CATSDILAGVSYNEQFF. DNA of the CDR3: TGTGCCACCAGTGATATACTAGCGGGAGTGTCCTACAATGAGCAGTTCTTC.

The sample holds many counts of this clonotype. V is TRBV20-1 and J is TRBJ2-5; D remains unclear. Between the trimmed V and J ends, which lost 6 bases and 2 bases, there was a span of 13 bases. The CDR3 loop spans 13 amino acids. CDR1 and CDR2 (germline): DFQATT, SNEGSKA (reference sequence). The CDR3 region has the DNA TGCAGTGCCCCACGGAGAAATCAAGAGACCCAGTACTTC. Encoded protein: CSAPRRNQETQYF.

In this sample, this clonotype turned up many times. The J gene is TRBJ2-3, the V gene TRBV20-1; D possibly corresponds to TRBD2 (6 bases). The CDR3 length is 15 residues. Trimming stripped 2 bases from V and 1 base from J, with 13 bases between. CDR1 is DFQATT and CDR2 is SNEGSKA in the germline V gene (reference sequence). The CDR3 bases are TGCAGTGCTAGAAACCCTAGCGCGGGCACAGATACGCAGTATTTT. Its translation: CSARNPSAGTDTQYF.

The table lists this clonotype with many counts. This rearrangement joins TRBV24-1 to TRBJ1-1; the D gene is possibly TRBD1 (5 bases). The CDR3 consists of 17 residues. Trimming cost V 9 bases and J 1 base, with 23 bases left between them. Germline CDR1 reads KGHDR; CDR2 reads SFDVKD. The CDR3 region is CATVRDLPLMANTEAFF. The CDR3 nucleotides are TGTGCCACCGTCCGGGACCTCCCTCTGATGGCGAACACTGAAGCTTTCTTT.

Comments on this clonotype: A much more abundant neighbour one base away suggests this may be a read error. The chain couples TRBV11-2 to TRBJ2-2, with D perhaps TRBD2 (6 bases). The CDR3 contains 13 residues. Germline CDR1 reads SGHAT; CDR2 reads FQNNGV. The CDR3 loop is CASTLANPGGLFF. CDR3 bases: TGTGCCAGCACGCTAGCAAATCCCGGGGGGCTGTTTTTT.

This clonotype showed up many times. The chain links TRBV5-1 to TRBJ2-1, with 10 bases that match TRBD2. From germline, CDR1 is SGHRS and CDR2 YFSETQ. After removal of 0 bases from V and 9 bases from J, the junction contained 0 bases not matched to a gene. This CDR3 spans 13 amino acids. The CDR3 coding sequence is TGCGCCAGCAGCTTGGGGACTAGCGGTGAGCAGTTCTTC. Translation: CASSLGTSGEQFF.

The V gene is TRBV4-3, the J gene TRBJ2-7; D remains unclear. Germline V CDR1 and CDR2: LGHNA, YSLEER. Trimming removed 0 bases at V and 3 bases at J, with 12 bases between. The CDR3 runs to 15 residues. DNA of the CDR3: TGCGCCAGCAGCCAAGATCAACAACATTTCTACGAGCAGTACTTC. This gives the protein CASSQDQQHFYEQYF.

This clonotype came up many times. The chain is built from TRBV7-3 and TRBJ2-1, with TRBD2 as a possible D gene (7 bases). Trimming removed 1 base from V and 0 bases from J, with 25 bases in between. CDR1 is SGHTA, CDR2 FQGTGA, per germline. The CDR3 extends over 21 amino acids. The chain's CDR3 is CASSLRGGRERYGSSYNEQFF. CDR3 nucleotide sequence: TGTGCCAGCAGCTTAAGGGGGGGGCGGGAGCGGTACGGGAGCTCCTACAATGAGCAGTTCTTC.

This clonotype was seen a handful of times. The rearrangement uses TRBV29-1 and TRBJ2-6; D may be TRBD1 (6 bases). This CDR3 has 13 residues. Germline V gene lookup returns CDR1 SQVTM and CDR2 ANQGSEA. The V end lost 7 bases, the J end lost 2 bases, and 9 bases lay between the germline ends. The CDR3, as DNA: TGCAGCGGTTACAGGGCTGGGGCCAACGTCCTGACTTTC. Its translation is CSGYRAGANVLTF.

This clonotype was observed at least ten times. This chain links TRBV6-2 or TRBV6-3 with TRBJ2-1; 8 nucleotides line up with TRBD2. V lost 3 bases, J lost 7 bases, and 8 bases stayed unmatched. CDR3 length equals 15 residues. Germline CDR1 is MNHEY and CDR2 is SVGEGT. In DNA form, the CDR3 reads TGTGCCAGCAGTTATTTGCCGGGAGGGGGGAATGAGCAGTTCTTC. This gives the protein CASSYLPGGGNEQFF.

The sample holds many counts of this clonotype. The chain couples TRBV4-2 to TRBJ2-7; D is unclear. The CDR3 spans 14 residues. Looked up from germline, CDR1 is LGHNA and CDR2 is YNFKEQ. Trimming took off 0 bases at V and 0 bases at J, with 6 bases between the two ends. The CDR3 DNA sequence: TGTGCCAGCAGCCAAGATGGCAGCTCCTACGAGCAGTACTTC. Protein sequence: CASSQDGSSYEQYF.

This clonotype was seen a few times. The chain combines TRBV4-3 with TRBJ2-7, with a possible D match to TRBD2 (6 bases). V dropped 0 bases and J dropped 2 bases, with 14 bases sitting between them. The CDR3 has 16 amino acids. CDR1 is LGHNA and CDR2 is YSLEER in the germline V gene. The CDR3 region is CASSQEYGSGTYEQYF. In nucleotides, the CDR3 is TGCGCCAGCAGCCAAGAATACGGGAGTGGAACCTACGAGCAGTACTTC.

This clonotype showed up many times. The V and J genes are TRBV27 and TRBJ2-7, with TRBD1 matching 8 bases. The V gene's germline CDR1 is MNHEY and CDR2 SMNVEV (reference sequence). Unmatched junction bases numbered 14, after V lost 5 bases and J lost 2 bases. The CDR3 has 17 amino acids. CDR3 protein: CASSPRLRTGSPYEQYF. In nucleotides, the CDR3 is TGTGCCAGCAGTCCGCGCCTTCGGACAGGGTCACCCTACGAGCAGTACTTC.

This clonotype was detected many times. The J gene is TRBJ1-6, the V gene TRBV15, with TRBD1 as a possible D gene (5 bases). The germline V gene has CDR1 LNHNV and CDR2 YYDKDF (reference sequence). CDR3 size: 18 residues. V was clipped by 1 base and J by 3 bases, with 16 bases between them. The DNA of the CDR3 is TGTGCCACCAGCAGAGGACCTGTAGCCGGGGGCTATAATTCACCCCTCCACTTT. Translated: CATSRGPVAGGYNSPLHF.

This clonotype was detected ten times or more. V is TRBV27 and J is TRBJ2-7, with TRBD2 matching 12 bases. Looked up from germline, CDR1 is MNHEY and CDR2 is SMNVEV (reference sequence). With 6 bases clipped from V and 3 bases from J, the junction kept 6 bases outside the gene matches. The CDR3 length is 15 residues. The CDR3 DNA reads TGTGCCAGCAGGGCCGGACTAGCGGGATACTACGAGCAGTACTTC. Translated, it gives CASRAGLAGYYEQYF.